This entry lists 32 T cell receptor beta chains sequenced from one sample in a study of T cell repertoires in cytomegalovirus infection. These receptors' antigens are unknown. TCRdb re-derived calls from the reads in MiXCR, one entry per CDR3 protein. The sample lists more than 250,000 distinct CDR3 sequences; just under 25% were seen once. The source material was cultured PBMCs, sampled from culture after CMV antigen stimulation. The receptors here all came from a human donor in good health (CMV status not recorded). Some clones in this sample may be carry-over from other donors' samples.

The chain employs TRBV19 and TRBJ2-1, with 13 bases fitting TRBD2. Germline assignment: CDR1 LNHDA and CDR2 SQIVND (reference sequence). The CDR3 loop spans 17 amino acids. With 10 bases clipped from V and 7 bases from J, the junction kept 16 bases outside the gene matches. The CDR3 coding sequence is TGTGCCACGGGGACTAGCGGGAACTGGCGTTCTAGGAATGAGCAGTTCTTC. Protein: CATGTSGNWRSRNEQFF.

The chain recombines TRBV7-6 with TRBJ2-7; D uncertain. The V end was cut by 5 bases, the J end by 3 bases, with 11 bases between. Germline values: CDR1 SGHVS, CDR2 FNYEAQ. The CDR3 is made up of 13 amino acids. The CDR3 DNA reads TGTGCCAGCAGCCCTCCCTCCTACTACGAGCAGTACTTC. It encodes CASSPPSYYEQYF.

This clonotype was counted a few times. In DNA, the CDR3 is TGCGCCAGCAGCTTCGATCACACTGAAGCTTTCTTT. Its protein product is CASSFDHTEAFF. The chain couples TRBV5-1 to TRBJ1-1; D is unresolved. The germline CDR1 and CDR2 sequences are SGHRS and YFSETQ. Trimming shortened V by 2 bases and J by 3 bases, and 5 bases separated the two germline ends. This CDR3 has 12 residues.

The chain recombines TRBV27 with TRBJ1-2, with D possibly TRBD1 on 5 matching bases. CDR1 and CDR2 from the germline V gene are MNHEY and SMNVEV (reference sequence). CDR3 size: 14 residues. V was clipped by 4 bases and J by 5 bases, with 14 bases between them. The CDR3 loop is CASSSSDRPYGYTF. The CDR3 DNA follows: TGTGCCAGCAGTTCCTCCGACAGACCGTATGGCTACACCTTC.

The DNA for the CDR3 is TGTGCCAGTAGTACGGGCCTCTCCTACGAGCAGTACTTC. Amino acids: CASSTGLSYEQYF. The gene calls are TRBV19 and TRBJ2-7; D is undetermined. The CDR3 sequence is 13 residues long. V was clipped by 4 bases and J by 0 bases, with 7 bases between them. From germline, CDR1 is LNHDA and CDR2 SQIVND (reference sequence).

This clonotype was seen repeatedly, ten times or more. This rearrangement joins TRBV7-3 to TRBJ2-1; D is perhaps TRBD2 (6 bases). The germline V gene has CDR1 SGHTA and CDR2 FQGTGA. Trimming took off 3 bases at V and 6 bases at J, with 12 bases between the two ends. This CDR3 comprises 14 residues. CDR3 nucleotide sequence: TGTGCCAGCAGCTTTTCAGGGAGGATCAATGAGCAGTTCTTC. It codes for CASSFSGRINEQFF.

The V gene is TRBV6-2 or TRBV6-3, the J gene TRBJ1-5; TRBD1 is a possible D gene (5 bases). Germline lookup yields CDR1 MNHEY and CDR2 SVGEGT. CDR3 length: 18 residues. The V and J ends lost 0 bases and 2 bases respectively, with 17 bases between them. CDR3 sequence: CASSYSSFRVYGNQPQHF. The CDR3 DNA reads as TGTGCCAGCAGTTACTCGAGTTTCAGGGTTTACGGCAATCAGCCCCAGCATTTT.

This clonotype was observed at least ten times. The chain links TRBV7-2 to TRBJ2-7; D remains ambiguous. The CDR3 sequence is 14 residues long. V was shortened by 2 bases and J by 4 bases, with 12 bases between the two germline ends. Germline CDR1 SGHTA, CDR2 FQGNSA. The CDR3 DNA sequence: TGTGCCAGCAGCTTAAGTTGGTCGAATTACGAGCAGTACTTC. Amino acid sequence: CASSLSWSNYEQYF.

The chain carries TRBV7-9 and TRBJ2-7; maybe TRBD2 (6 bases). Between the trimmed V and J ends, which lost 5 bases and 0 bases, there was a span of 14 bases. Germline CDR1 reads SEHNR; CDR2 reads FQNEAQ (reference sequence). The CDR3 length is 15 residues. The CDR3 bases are TGTGCCAGCAGCCATAGCGGCCTCTTCTCCTACGAGCAGTACTTC. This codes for CASSHSGLFSYEQYF.

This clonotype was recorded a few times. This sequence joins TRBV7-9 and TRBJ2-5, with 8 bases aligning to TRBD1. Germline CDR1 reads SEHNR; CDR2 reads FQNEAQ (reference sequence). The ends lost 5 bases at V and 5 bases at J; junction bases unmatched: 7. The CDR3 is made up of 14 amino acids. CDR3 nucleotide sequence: TGTGCCAGCAGCGCGGACAGGGATCGGGAGACCCAGTACTTC. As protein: CASSADRDRETQYF.

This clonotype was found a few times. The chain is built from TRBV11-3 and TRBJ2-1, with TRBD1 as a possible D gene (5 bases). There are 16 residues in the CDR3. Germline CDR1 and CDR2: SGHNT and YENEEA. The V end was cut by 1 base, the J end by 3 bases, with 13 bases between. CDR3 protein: CASSLGSAGIYNEQFF. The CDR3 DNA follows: TGTGCCAGCAGCTTAGGGTCGGCAGGGATCTACAATGAGCAGTTCTTC.

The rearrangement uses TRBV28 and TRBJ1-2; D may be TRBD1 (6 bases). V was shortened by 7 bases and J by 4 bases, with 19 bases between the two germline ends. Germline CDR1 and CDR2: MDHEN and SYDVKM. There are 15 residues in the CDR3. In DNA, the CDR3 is TGTGCCAGCACCCCCGCGGGGGCGCGTGGCTATGGCTACACCTTC. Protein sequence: CASTPAGARGYGYTF.

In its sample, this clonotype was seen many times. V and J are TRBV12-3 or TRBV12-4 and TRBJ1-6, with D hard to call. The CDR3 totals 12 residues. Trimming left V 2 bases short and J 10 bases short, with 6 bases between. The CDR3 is CASSLSGSPLHF. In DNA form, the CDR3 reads TGTGCCAGCAGTTTAAGCGGATCACCCCTCCACTTT.

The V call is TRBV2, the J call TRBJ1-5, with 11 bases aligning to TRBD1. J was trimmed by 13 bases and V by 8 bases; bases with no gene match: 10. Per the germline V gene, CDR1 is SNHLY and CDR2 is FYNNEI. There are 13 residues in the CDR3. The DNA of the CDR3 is TGTGCCAGCGCCCAGGGACAGGGGGTGCGACAGCATTTT. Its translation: CASAQGQGVRQHF.

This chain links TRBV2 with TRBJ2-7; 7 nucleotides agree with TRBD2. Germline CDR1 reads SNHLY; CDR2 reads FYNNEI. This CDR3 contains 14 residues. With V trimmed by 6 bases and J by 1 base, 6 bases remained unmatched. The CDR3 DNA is TGTGCCAGCAGCGGACTAGGATCGTCCTACGAGCAGTACGTC. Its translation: CASSGLGSSYEQYV.

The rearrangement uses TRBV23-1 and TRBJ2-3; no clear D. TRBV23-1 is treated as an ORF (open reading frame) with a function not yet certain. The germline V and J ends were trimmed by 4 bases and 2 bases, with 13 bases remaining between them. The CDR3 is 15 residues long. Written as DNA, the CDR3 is TGCGCCAGCAGTCCACGGGCGACATTCACAGATACGCAGTATTTT. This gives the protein CASSPRATFTDTQYF.

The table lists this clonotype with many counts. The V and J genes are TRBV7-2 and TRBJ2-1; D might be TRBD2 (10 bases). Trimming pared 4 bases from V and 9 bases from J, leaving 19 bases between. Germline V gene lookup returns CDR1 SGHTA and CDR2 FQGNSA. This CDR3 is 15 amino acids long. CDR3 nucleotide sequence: TGTGCCAGCAGCTCTACTAGCGGGACAGGGATTGAGCAGTTCTTC. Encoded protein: CASSSTSGTGIEQFF.

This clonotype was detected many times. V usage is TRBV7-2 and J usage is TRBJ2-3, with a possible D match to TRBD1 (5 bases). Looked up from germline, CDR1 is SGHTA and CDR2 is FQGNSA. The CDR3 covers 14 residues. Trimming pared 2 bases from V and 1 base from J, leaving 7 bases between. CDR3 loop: CASSLMTGTDTQYF. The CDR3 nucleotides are TGTGCCAGCAGCTTAATGACAGGCACAGATACGCAGTATTTT.

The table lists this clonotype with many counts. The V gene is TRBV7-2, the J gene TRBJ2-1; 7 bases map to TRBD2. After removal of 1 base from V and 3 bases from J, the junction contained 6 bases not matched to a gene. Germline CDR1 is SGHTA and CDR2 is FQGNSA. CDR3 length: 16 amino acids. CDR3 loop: CASSLVGLADYNEQFF. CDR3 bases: TGTGCCAGCAGCTTAGTAGGGCTAGCGGACTACAATGAGCAGTTCTTC.

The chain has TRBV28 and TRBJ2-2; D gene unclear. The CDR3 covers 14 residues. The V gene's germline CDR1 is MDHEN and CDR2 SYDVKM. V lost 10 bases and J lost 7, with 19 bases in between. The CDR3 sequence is CATQGPSPSGELFF. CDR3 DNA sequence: TGTGCCACCCAAGGGCCCTCCCCCAGCGGGGAGCTGTTTTTT.

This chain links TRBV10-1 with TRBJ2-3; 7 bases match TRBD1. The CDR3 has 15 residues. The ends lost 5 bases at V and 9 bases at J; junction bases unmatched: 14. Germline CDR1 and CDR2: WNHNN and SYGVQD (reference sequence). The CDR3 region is CASSYSRGQLGTQYF. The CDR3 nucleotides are TGCGCCAGCAGTTATTCGAGGGGACAGTTGGGAACGCAGTATTTT.

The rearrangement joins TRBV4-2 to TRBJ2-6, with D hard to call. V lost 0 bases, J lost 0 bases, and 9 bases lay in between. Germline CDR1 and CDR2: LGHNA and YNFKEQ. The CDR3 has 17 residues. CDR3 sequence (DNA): TGTGCCAGCAGCCAAGATTTCCAGGTCTCTGGGGCCAACGTCCTGACTTTC. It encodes CASSQDFQVSGANVLTF.

The CDR3 DNA reads as TGTGCCAGCAGTTACTCGAGGGCTTTGTCCACCGGGGAGCTGTTTTTT. It translates to CASSYSRALSTGELFF. This sequence joins TRBV6-5 and TRBJ2-2; weak D call: TRBD2 (5 bases). The CDR3 consists of 16 residues. Germline CDR1 reads MNHEY; CDR2 reads SVGAGI. V was shortened by 0 bases and J by 4 bases, with 12 bases between the two germline ends.

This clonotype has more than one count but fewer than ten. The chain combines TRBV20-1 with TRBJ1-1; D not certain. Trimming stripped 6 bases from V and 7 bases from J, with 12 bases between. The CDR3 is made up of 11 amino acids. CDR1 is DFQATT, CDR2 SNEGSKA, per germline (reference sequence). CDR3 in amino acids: CSAKREVEAFF. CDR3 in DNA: TGCAGTGCCAAAAGGGAGGTTGAAGCTTTCTTT.

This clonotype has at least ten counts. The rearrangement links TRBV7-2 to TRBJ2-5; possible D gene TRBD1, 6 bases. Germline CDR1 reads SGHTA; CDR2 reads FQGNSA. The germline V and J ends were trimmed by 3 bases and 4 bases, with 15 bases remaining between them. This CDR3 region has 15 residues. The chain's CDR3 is CASSFSRGSGETQYF. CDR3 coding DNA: TGTGCCAGCAGCTTTTCCAGGGGATCGGGAGAGACCCAGTACTTC.

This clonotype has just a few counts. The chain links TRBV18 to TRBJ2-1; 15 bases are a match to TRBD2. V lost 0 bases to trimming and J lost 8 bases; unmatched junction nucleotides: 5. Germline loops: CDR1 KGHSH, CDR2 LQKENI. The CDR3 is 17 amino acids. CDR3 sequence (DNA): TGTGCCAGCTCACCACCGCCGGGACTAGCGGGAGGCCATGAGCAGTTCTTC. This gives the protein CASSPPPGLAGGHEQFF.

The CDR3 loop reads CASSLGTVVQETQYF. Written as DNA, the CDR3 is TGTGCCAGCAGCCTCGGGACTGTCGTCCAAGAGACCCAGTACTTC. The rearrangement links TRBV7-2 to TRBJ2-5, with a tentative D call TRBD2 (6 bases). The germline V gene encodes CDR1 SGHTA and CDR2 FQGNSA. V was clipped by 5 bases and J by 1 base, with 14 bases between them. This CDR3 is built from 15 residues.

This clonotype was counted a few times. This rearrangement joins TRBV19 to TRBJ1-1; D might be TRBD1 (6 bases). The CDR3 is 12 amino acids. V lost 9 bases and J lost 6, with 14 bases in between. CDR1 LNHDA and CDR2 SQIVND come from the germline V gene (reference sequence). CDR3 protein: CARLLQGPEAFF. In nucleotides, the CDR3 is TGTGCCAGACTTCTACAGGGCCCTGAAGCTTTCTTT.

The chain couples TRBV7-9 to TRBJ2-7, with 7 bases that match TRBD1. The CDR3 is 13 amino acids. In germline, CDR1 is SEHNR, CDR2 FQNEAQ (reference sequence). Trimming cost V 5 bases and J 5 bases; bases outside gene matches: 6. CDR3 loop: CASSTTTGNEQYF. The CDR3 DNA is TGTGCCAGCAGCACCACGACAGGGAACGAGCAGTACTTC.

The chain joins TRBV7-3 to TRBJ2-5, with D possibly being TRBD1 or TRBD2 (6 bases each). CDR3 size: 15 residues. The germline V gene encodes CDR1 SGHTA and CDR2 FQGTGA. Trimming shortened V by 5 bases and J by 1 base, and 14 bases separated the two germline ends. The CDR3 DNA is TGTGCCAGCAGCCCCGGGGGCGGCATCCAAGAGACCCAGTACTTC. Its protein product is CASSPGGGIQETQYF.

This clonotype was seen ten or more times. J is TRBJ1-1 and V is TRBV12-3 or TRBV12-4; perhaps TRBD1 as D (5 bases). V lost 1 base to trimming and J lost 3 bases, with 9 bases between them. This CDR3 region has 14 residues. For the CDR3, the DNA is TGTGCCAGCAGTTTAGGGGACCGAGACACTGAAGCTTTCTTT. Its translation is CASSLGDRDTEAFF.

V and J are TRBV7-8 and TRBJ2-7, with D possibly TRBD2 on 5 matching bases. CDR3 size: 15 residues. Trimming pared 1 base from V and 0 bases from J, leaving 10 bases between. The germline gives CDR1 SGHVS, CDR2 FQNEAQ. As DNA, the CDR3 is TGTGCCAGCAGCTTAGGGACGGGGAACTCCTACGAGCAGTACGTC. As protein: CASSLGTGNSYEQYV.